This entry concerns a single T cell receptor (beta chain). Which antigen it targets is not known. No much larger clone is present one base from it, and per-base qualities are unavailable. This sample stems from a study of early stage breast cancer tumors (dated by TCRdb to the late 2010s). Study-level background: Of the 16 invasive breast tumors, roughly eleven were found to be estrogen receptor-positive, progesterone receptor-positive and HER2-negative. Of the roughly 12 ER+/PR+/HER2- tumors, eight were classified as invasive ductal carcinomas and four as invasive lobular carcinomas. A read coverage of roughly 10-fold per sample was achieved on average. The samples as a whole yielded approximately 3,000,000 detected templates, corresponding to about a million unique clonotypes. General findings and caveats noted by the study authors: Roughly 2.5-fold higher T cell density and higher clonality were observed in tumors than in adjacent normal breast tissue. Enriched TCRB sequences shared across patients were mostly commonly generated sequences, unlikely to play an important role in the tumor microenvironment. Bulk genomic DNA sequencing of unsorted cells missed chain pairing and functional markers such as CD4, CD8 and FOXP3. Greater similarity was observed between blood and normal breast repertoires than between blood and tumor repertoires, and tumor was distinguished from normal in about 90% of the 16 patients when each tissue was compared with blood. Analysis by tumor subtype was prevented by the small cohort size.

About 18-55 mg of tumor tissue was diced, and more than 3 ug of DNA was typically obtained. The study profiled bulk TCR beta-chain repertoires in matched peripheral blood, tumor and adjacent normal breast tissue taken from approximately 15 patients with early-stage breast cancer. After resection, tumor tissue identified by eye was cut out and put into prechilled RNAlater. Using a TissueLyser II, 20-50 mg of tumor tissue was diced and homogenized in RLTplus buffer with beta-mercaptoethanol and antifoaming agent. The Qiagen AllPrep DNA/RNA Mini kit was used for genomic DNA extraction. CDR1 and CDR2, looked up from the germline V gene (reference sequence), are LNHDA and SQIVND. The CDR3, cysteine through phenylalanine, is 14 amino acids long. Only the CDR3 region is kept as DNA, spanning 42 bases read in frame from base 1. V loses 8 bases of germline sequence and J loses 3 bases, and the interval between the two ends is 16 bases.

Each sample was amplified in two independent genomic DNA replicates, using around 0.55 ug for blood and around 1.5 ug for tumor or normal breast. TCRB sequencing of genomic DNA was carried out with the ImmunoSeq Intro kit according to the manufacturer's instructions. Multiplex PCR was run for 30 to 40 cycles using proprietary primers and spike-in control sequences for absolute quantification. Single-end 150-bp reads were used to sequence an 87-bp fragment spanning the CDR3 plus the flanking V and J genes. Each lane of an Illumina MiSeq using version 3.0 chemistry carried seven multiplexed samples, with two replicates per sample. Under the source paper's analysis protocol: The vendor's proprietary pipeline processed the raw data and merged both replicates into a single result for each sample. To define clonotypes, the study grouped productive rearrangements that shared the V-gene family, CDR3 amino acid sequence and J-gene segment. Clonality was calculated as 1 minus the normalized Shannon entropy (Pielou evenness) of TCRB abundances. T cell density was estimated as total templates divided by the number of input cells, with the number of input cells inferred from the DNA input amount. Recon with default parameters was used to estimate total repertoire diversity and clonality. Clonotypes with over 0.1% abundance in tumor and at least 32-fold higher abundance in tumor than in normal breast were defined as tumor-enriched. TCRdb mirrors the immuneACCESS table, restricted to in-frame sequences. Some clones are absent from its copies; in checked studies, under half trace to an unresolved V gene, and the reason for the others is unknown. The DNA was the basis for D and trimming; V, J and clone size are from that table. The sample data list approximately 31,000 clones, and roughly four fifths of these were observed just once. Around 9.1% of the sample lies in the top ten.

Recombination linked TRBV19 to TRBJ1-2, with the D gene call left open. The origin of this receptor is a young adult with breast cancer. The sequencing sample was made of breast tumor tissue. For the CDR3, the sequence is CASASGGPDYGYTF. At the DNA level, the sequence is TGTGCCAGTGCAAGTGGCGGGCCGGACTATGGCTACACCTTC.